A selection of T cell receptor beta chains follows, all from one sample in a study of blood T cell repertoires in COVID-19. TCRdb's copy holds only in-frame clones and misses some; the assay was immunoSEQ multiplex PCR. The sample includes about 140,000 clones, around 82% of them seen just once. The source material was PBMCs or T cells enriched from blood (not recorded which). The receptors stem from a woman in her 50s who had recovered from COVID-19. CDR3s include the opening cysteine and the closing phenylalanine or tryptophan. A D gene is named only where the DNA matches it firmly. The size of a clone is reported for some rows only, either as once, few or many, or as a class for expanded clones.

13 | TRBJ2-2 | TRBV6-5 | TRBD2 | . | TGTGCCAGCACACTCGGCGGGGGCGGGGAGCTGTTTTTT | CASTLGGGGELFF
17 | TRBJ1-2 | TRBV28 | . | . | TGTGCCAGCAGTTTGCAACAGCTACCCAGATCTAACTATGGCTACACCTTC | CASSLQQLPRSNYGYTF
15 | TRBJ1-4 | TRBV28 | . | few | TGTGCCAGCAGTGACTCGACAGTAGGTATAGGAAAACTGTTTTTT | CASSDSTVGIGKLFF
13 | TRBJ2-5 | TRBV11-3 | . | . | TGTGCCAGCAGCTTGTCTAGCAGAGAGACCCAGTACTTC | CASSLSSRETQYF
14 | TRBJ2-3 | TRBV4-1 | TRBD1 | . | TGCGCCAGCAGCCCATGGACAGGGAAAGATACGCAGTATTTT | CASSPWTGKDTQYF
14 | TRBJ2-7 | TRBV19 | TRBD2 | once | TGTGCCAGTAGTACCCTGGGGGGGTCTTCCGAGCAGTACTTC | CASSTLGGSSEQYF
16 | TRBJ1-4 | TRBV23-1 | . | . | TGCGCCAGCAGTCACCCCGGGGGAGGGGCAGGTGAAAAACTGTTTTTT | CASSHPGGGAGEKLFF
13 | TRBJ1-2 | TRBV28 | TRBD1 | . | TGTGCCAGCAACATCCGGGACAGGGTTGGCTACACCTTC | CASNIRDRVGYTF
14 | TRBJ1-4 | TRBV2 | . | . | TGTGCCAGCAGGGAGGACGGTCACCAAGAAAAACTGTTTTTT | CASREDGHQEKLFF
15 | TRBJ1-5 | TRBV7-9 | . | . | TGTGCCAGCAGCAAAGCAGAGGTGGACAATCAGCCCCAGCATTTT | CASSKAEVDNQPQHF
11 | TRBJ2-1 | TRBV12-5 | . | . | TGTGCTAGTGGCCTCGGTAATGAGCAGTTCTTC | CASGLGNEQFF
16 | TRBJ1-1 | TRBV29-1 | . | few | TGCAGCGTTGAAGACTCGGGCCAGGGGATGGACACTGAAGCTTTCTTT | CSVEDSGQGMDTEAFF
17 | TRBJ2-5 | TRBV5-5 | TRBD1 | . | TGTGCCAGCAGCTCACCCCCTGGGGGACAGGGAGGCAAGACCCAGTACTTC | CASSSPPGGQGGKTQYF
16 | TRBJ2-1 | TRBV27 | . | . | TGTGCCAGCAGTTCGGCGGAGCGGGCTTACTACAATGAGCAGTTCTTC | CASSSAERAYYNEQFF
16 | TRBJ1-4 | TRBV12-1 | . | once | TGTGCCAGCAGCTCTCCCGGGACAGGGGGCAATGAAAAACTGTTTTTT | CASSSPGTGGNEKLFF
14 | TRBJ2-1 | TRBV5-1 | . | . | TGCGCCAGCATTAGTGGGACAAACTACAATGAGCAGTTCTTC | CASISGTNYNEQFF
13 | TRBJ1-1 | TRBV5-4 | . | . | TGTGCCAGCAGCTTGGAAATGGGGGCAGTCGCTTTCTTT | CASSLEMGAVAFF